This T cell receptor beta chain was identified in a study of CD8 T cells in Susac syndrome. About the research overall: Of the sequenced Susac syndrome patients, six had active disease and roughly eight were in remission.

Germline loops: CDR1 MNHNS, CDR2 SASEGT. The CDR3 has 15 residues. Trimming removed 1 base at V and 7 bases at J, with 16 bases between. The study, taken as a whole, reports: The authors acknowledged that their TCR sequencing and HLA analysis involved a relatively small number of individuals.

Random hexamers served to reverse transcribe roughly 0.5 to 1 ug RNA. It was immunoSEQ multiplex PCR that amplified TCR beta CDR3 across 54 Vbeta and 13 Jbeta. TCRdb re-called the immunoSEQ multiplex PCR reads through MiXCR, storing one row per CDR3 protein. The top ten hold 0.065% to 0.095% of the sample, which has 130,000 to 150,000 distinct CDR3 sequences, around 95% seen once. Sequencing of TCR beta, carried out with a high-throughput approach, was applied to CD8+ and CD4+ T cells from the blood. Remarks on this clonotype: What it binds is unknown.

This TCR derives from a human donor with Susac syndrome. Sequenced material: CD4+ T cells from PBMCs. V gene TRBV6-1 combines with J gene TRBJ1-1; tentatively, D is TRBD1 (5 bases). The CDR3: CASSEEVGLGVEAFF. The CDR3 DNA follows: TGTGCCAGCAGTGAAGAAGTGGGGCTCGGGGTTGAAGCTTTCTTT.